The rows below give T cell receptor beta chains drawn from one sample of a study of blood T cell repertoires in COVID-19. Clones were read by immunoSEQ multiplex PCR, and TCRdb kept only the in-frame ones, dropping some. The sample consists of approximately 180,000 clones, 70% to 90% of them appearing once. The material sequenced was peripheral blood. The receptors here all came from a human donor with active or convalescent COVID-19. The donor label of this sample is uncertain. Each CDR3 is given with its conserved first and last residue. The D gene is left open where the match is weak. The listing skips clone size in some rows; elsewhere it reads once, few, many or a size class.

d_gene	v_gene	abundance	j_gene	CDR3aa	CDR3nt
TRBD1	TRBV7-6	NA	TRBJ1-2	CASSPDRALSNYGYTF	TGTGCCAGCAGCCCGGACAGGGCCCTATCTAACTATGGCTACACCTTC
NA	TRBV14	NA	TRBJ2-3	CASSQARYTDTQYF	TGTGCCAGCAGCCAAGCCCGTTATACAGATACGCAGTATTTT
NA	TRBV24-1	once	TRBJ2-1	CATSSGLVNEQFF	TGTGCCACCAGTTCCGGTTTGGTTAATGAGCAGTTCTTC
NA	TRBV28	NA	TRBJ1-2	CASSSRQSYGYTF	TGTGCCAGCAGTTCACGACAGAGCTATGGCTACACCTTC
NA	TRBV3-1/TRBV3-2	once	TRBJ2-5	CASSQEGLKETQYF	TGTGCCAGCAGCCAAGAGGGACTCAAAGAGACCCAGTACTTC
NA	TRBV13	NA	TRBJ2-5	CASSPWDGGRRAQYF	TGTGCCAGCAGCCCATGGGACGGGGGGCGGAGGGCCCAGTACTTC
NA	TRBV28	NA	TRBJ2-2	CASSLLARGTGELFF	TGTGCCAGCAGTTTATTGGCCCGTGGCACCGGGGAGCTGTTTTTT
NA	TRBV4-1	few	TRBJ1-3	CASVPNPGGGNTIYF	TGCGCCAGCGTACCTAACCCGGGGGGGGGAAACACCATATATTTT
TRBD1	TRBV27	once	TRBJ2-7	CASRNRGQDEQYF	TGTGCCAGCAGAAACAGGGGGCAGGACGAGCAGTACTTC
NA	TRBV7-5	NA	TRBJ2-3	CVRSLGRAGERGTDTQYF	TGTGTCAGAAGCTTAGGGCGAGCGGGAGAGAGAGGCACAGATACGCAGTATTTT
TRBD1	TRBV5-1	NA	TRBJ2-5	CASSLEDRGPETQYF	TGCGCCAGCAGCTTGGAGGACAGGGGGCCTGAGACCCAGTACTTC
TRBD2	TRBV9	few	TRBJ2-7	CASSGGLAGEQYF	TGTGCCAGCAGCGGAGGACTAGCGGGTGAGCAGTACTTC
NA	TRBV3-1/TRBV3-2	NA	TRBJ2-3	CASSQAMDRGLAGAPDTQYF	TGTGCCAGCAGCCAGGCCATGGACAGGGGATTAGCGGGAGCCCCAGATACGCAGTATTTT
NA	TRBV20-1	NA	TRBJ1-1	CSAKKDSWPFF	TGCAGTGCTAAAAAGGACTCGTGGCCTTTCTTT
TRBD2	TRBV7-2	NA	TRBJ2-7	CASSFRTSGGLSYEQYF	TGTGCCAGCAGCTTCCGGACTAGCGGGGGCCTCTCCTACGAGCAGTACTTC
NA	TRBV7-9	once	TRBJ2-7	CASSSGTGTKRYEQYF	TGTGCCAGCAGCTCGGGAACCGGGACAAAGAGATACGAGCAGTACTTC
NA	TRBV6-5	once	TRBJ1-1	CASSYSISRTEAFF	TGTGCCAGCAGTTACTCGATTTCCAGGACTGAAGCTTTCTTT
TRBD2	TRBV10-3	NA	TRBJ2-3	CAIRGVAGTDTQYF	TGTGCCATCAGGGGGGTAGCGGGGACAGATACGCAGTATTTT
NA	TRBV3-1/TRBV3-2	NA	TRBJ1-1	CASSPQALNTEAFF	TGTGCCAGCAGCCCACAGGCCCTGAACACTGAAGCTTTCTTT
NA	TRBV11-2	NA	TRBJ2-3	CASSLDYSSVRDTQYF	TGTGCCAGCAGCTTAGATTACTCCTCGGTGCGTGATACGCAGTATTTT
NA	TRBV3-1/TRBV3-2	NA	TRBJ1-1	CASSQALRGSTEAFF	TGTGCCAGCAGCCAAGCCCTCAGGGGATCCACTGAAGCTTTCTTT
TRBD2	TRBV2	NA	TRBJ2-7	CASRSGLRWLEQYF	TGTGCCAGCAGATCGGGACTAAGGTGGCTCGAGCAGTACTTC